A single sample is the source of the 32 T cell receptor beta chains below, sequenced in a study of T cells in Graves' hyperthyroidism and ophthalmopathy. TCR beta CDR3 region amplification was performed from RNA transcripts. First-round RT-PCR of the TCR CDR3 relied on the HTBI primer set. TCRdb independently ran MiXCR on the multiplex PCR reads; one entry per CDR3 protein. The table records around 580,000 distinct CDR3 sequences, approximately 15% of them present only once. The sequenced sample was blood. The receptor source for this set is a woman younger than 30 with Graves' hyperthyroidism.

In its sample, this clonotype was seen many times. At one of its ends the junction is not consistent with the germline gene, which may arise from a read error. The genes are TRBV7-8 and TRBJ2-1; D might be TRBD2 (5 bases). Looked up from germline, CDR1 is SGHVS and CDR2 is FQNEAQ. The length of the CDR3 is 13 residues. In DNA form, the CDR3 reads TGTGCCAGCAGCTTAGAACTAGGGATCGAGCGGTTCTTC. Its protein product is CASSLELGIERFF.

In this sample, this clonotype turned up many times. V gene TRBV4-3 combines with J gene TRBJ1-1; TRBD1 might be the D (5 bases). V was shortened by 1 base and J by 0 bases, with 6 bases between the two germline ends. This CDR3 has 14 residues. Germline assignment: CDR1 LGHNA and CDR2 YSLEER. CDR3 nucleotide sequence: TGCGCCAGCAGCCAAGGACAGTTGAACACTGAAGCTTTCTTT. This sequence encodes CASSQGQLNTEAFF.

This clonotype was picked up a small number of times. The chain carries TRBV3-1 and TRBJ2-1, with a tentative D call TRBD2 (5 bases). V lost 0 bases, J lost 3 bases, and 15 bases lay in between. This CDR3 spans 17 amino acids. The V gene's germline CDR1 is LGHDT and CDR2 YNNKEL (reference sequence). Here the CDR3 DNA reads TGTGCCAGCAGCCAAGATGCCGGACTTAGACTCTACAATGAGCAGTTCTTC. Its translation is CASSQDAGLRLYNEQFF.

In this sample, this clonotype turned up many times. The CDR3 loop reads CASSLKHGGQPQHF. CDR3 coding DNA: TGTGCCAGCAGCTTGAAGCACGGCGGTCAGCCCCAGCATTTT. The rearrangement uses TRBV7-2 and TRBJ1-5; D gene ambiguous. Germline CDR1 reads SGHTA; CDR2 reads FQGNSA. CDR3 length equals 14 residues. V shed 3 bases and J shed 6 bases, with 12 bases lying between them. The full variable domain, its missing parts supplied by reference TRBV7-2 and TRBJ1-5, is GAGVSQSPSNKVTEKGKDVELRCDPISGHTALYWYRQSLGQGLEFLIYFQGNSAPDKSGLPSDRFSAERTGGSVSTLTIQRTQQEDSAVYLCASSLKHGGQPQHFGDGTRLSIL.

Remarks on this clonotype: A single base separates this from a much larger clone, so it may be a read error. The V call is TRBV18, the J call TRBJ2-3; D is ambiguous. Germline V lookup: CDR1 KGHSH, CDR2 LQKENI. The length of the CDR3 is 14 residues. V lost 0 bases to trimming and J lost 8 bases, with 12 bases between them. The CDR3 sequence: CASSPPNNVGTQYF. The CDR3 DNA is TGTGCCAGCTCACCACCGAACAACGTGGGTACGCAGTATTTT.

This clonotype was recorded at least ten times. CDR3 sequence: CASSLATETEAFF. The CDR3 coding sequence is TGTGCCAGCAGCTTAGCGACAGAAACTGAAGCTTTCTTT. This chain joins TRBV7-9 and TRBJ1-1, with D perhaps matching TRBD1 (5 bases). The CDR3 length is 13 residues. Per germline, CDR1 SEHNR and CDR2 FQNEAQ (reference sequence). V was shortened by 0 bases and J by 5 bases, with 7 bases between the two germline ends.

The CDR3 sequence: CATSDRLAGVSNEQFF. The CDR3 coding sequence is TGTGCCACCAGTGATCGATTAGCGGGAGTCTCCAATGAGCAGTTCTTC. The rearrangement uses TRBV24-1 and TRBJ2-1, with 9 bases identical to TRBD2. J gave up 6 bases and V 3 bases, and 8 bases lay outside the gene matches. The CDR3 totals 16 residues. From germline, CDR1 is KGHDR and CDR2 SFDVKD.

Ten or more counts support this clonotype. The chain employs TRBV6-2 or TRBV6-3 and TRBJ2-7, with a weak D call TRBD1 (5 bases). The germline V and J ends were trimmed by 7 bases and 2 bases, with 12 bases remaining between them. This CDR3 has 13 amino acids. Per germline, CDR1 MNHEY and CDR2 SVGEGT. CDR3 amino acids: CASKQEPTYEQYF. DNA for the CDR3: TGTGCCAGCAAACAGGAACCTACCTACGAGCAGTACTTC.

This clonotype was counted ten times or more. The V gene is TRBV5-1, the J gene TRBJ1-1; TRBD1 is a possible D gene (5 bases). The V end lost 4 bases, the J end lost 5 bases, and 12 bases lay between the germline ends. The CDR3 contains 13 residues. The V gene's germline CDR1 is SGHRS and CDR2 YFSETQ. The CDR3 coding sequence is TGCGCCAGCAGCGCCCAGGGTGCAACTGAAGCTTTCTTT. Translation gives CASSAQGATEAFF.

The chain combines TRBV20-1 with TRBJ1-6, with 9 bases aligning to TRBD1. V trimming: 5 bases; J trimming: 5 bases; junction bases outside the gene matches: 10. The CDR3 is made up of 16 amino acids. Germline V gives CDR1 DFQATT, CDR2 SNEGSKA (reference sequence). The CDR3 DNA follows: TGCAGTGCTGGCCACAGGGGGCCTACCCATAATTCACCCCTCCACTTT. It yields the protein CSAGHRGPTHNSPLHF.

This clonotype came up a few times. The chain recombines TRBV20-1 with TRBJ2-3, with TRBD1 identical over 8 bases. Trimming at V came to 4 bases and at J to 3 bases, leaving 3 bases not matched to a gene. The CDR3 is made up of 13 amino acids. Germline lookup yields CDR1 DFQATT and CDR2 SNEGSKA (reference sequence). The CDR3 DNA follows: TGCAGTGCTAATACAGGGGGGACAGATACGCAGTATTTT. It specifies CSANTGGTDTQYF.

The chain couples TRBV15 to TRBJ2-3, with D possibly being TRBD1 (5 bases). Germline assignment: CDR1 LNHNV and CDR2 YYDKDF (reference sequence). Trimming cost V 3 bases and J 2 bases, with 9 bases left between them. CDR3 size: 14 residues. In DNA form, the CDR3 reads TGTGCCACCAGCAGCTTTGGGGCCACAGATACGCAGTATTTT. Translating gives CATSSFGATDTQYF.

This clonotype was counted ten times or more. The rearrangement uses TRBV12-3 or TRBV12-4 and TRBJ2-1; 8 nucleotides agree with TRBD2. V lost 3 bases to trimming and J lost 9 bases; unmatched junction nucleotides: 16. This CDR3 spans 17 amino acids. The CDR3 reads CASSFSATQRESIEQFF. CDR3 coding DNA: TGTGCCAGCAGTTTCTCCGCGACTCAGCGGGAGTCGATTGAGCAGTTCTTC.

This clonotype was seen at least ten times. This chain uses TRBV5-1 with TRBJ1-1; D is perhaps TRBD1 (6 bases). Germline loops: CDR1 SGHRS, CDR2 YFSETQ. The CDR3 extends over 15 amino acids. V was clipped by 0 bases and J by 1 base, with 10 bases between them. For the CDR3, the DNA is TGCGCCAGCAGCTTGGGACAGGTGACGAACACTGAAGCTTTCTTT. Translating gives CASSLGQVTNTEAFF.

The V and J genes are TRBV24-1 and TRBJ2-1; TRBD2 matches 8 bases. Per germline, CDR1 KGHDR and CDR2 SFDVKD. The CDR3 is 16 residues long. V dropped 5 bases and J dropped 6; count of bases not matched to a gene: 11. CDR3 in DNA: TGTGCCACCAGTGTACCAGCGGGAGAGGCAAGCAATGAGCAGTTCTTC. Encoded protein: CATSVPAGEASNEQFF.

The chain combines TRBV7-6 with TRBJ2-2; D tentatively reads TRBD1 or TRBD2 (5 bases each). Germline V gives CDR1 SGHVS, CDR2 FNYEAQ. The CDR3 covers 14 residues. The ends were cut back, 6 bases at V and 6 bases at J, with 14 bases in the middle. Here the CDR3 reads CASRIASGPGELFF. The CDR3 DNA reads TGTGCCAGCAGGATCGCCTCGGGGCCCGGGGAGCTGTTTTTT.

This chain uses TRBV9 with TRBJ2-1; 16 nucleotides line up with TRBD2. The CDR3 contains 18 residues. Trimming at V came to 1 base and at J to 2 bases, leaving 3 bases not matched to a gene. Germline-derived CDR1 and CDR2 are SGDLS and YYNGEE. The CDR3 protein is CASSVTGTSGGAYNEQFF. DNA for the CDR3: TGTGCCAGCAGCGTAACCGGGACTAGCGGGGGGGCCTACAATGAGCAGTTCTTC.

The chain employs TRBV10-3 and TRBJ1-2; D might be TRBD1 (6 bases). The ends were cut back, 2 bases at V and 0 bases at J, with 16 bases in the middle. CDR1 and CDR2 from the germline V gene are ENHRY and SYGVKD. There are 17 residues in the CDR3. The CDR3 nucleotides are TGTGCCATCAGTGAGCGGGACATGAGAAAACCTAACTATGGCTACACCTTC. Encoded protein: CAISERDMRKPNYGYTF.

Ten or more counts support this clonotype. The CDR3 protein is CSARSGDTQYF. The CDR3 DNA reads as TGCAGTGCTAGGTCAGGAGATACGCAGTATTTT. V gene TRBV20-1 combines with J gene TRBJ2-3; D unclear. The V gene lost 3 bases and the J gene lost 5 bases, with 6 bases spanning the gap. CDR1 and CDR2 (germline): DFQATT, SNEGSKA (reference sequence). The CDR3 sequence is 11 residues long.

This clonotype was detected ten times or more. CDR3 sequence reads: CASSPAPSGGETQYF. The CDR3 coding sequence is TGTGCCAGCAGCCCAGCCCCTAGCGGGGGTGAGACCCAGTACTTC. The chain links TRBV7-3 to TRBJ2-5; 10 bases line up with TRBD2. This CDR3 is 15 amino acids long. CDR1 is SGHTA and CDR2 is FQGTGA in the germline V gene. Unmatched junction bases numbered 8, after V lost 5 bases and J lost 5 bases. Based on the CDR3 plus reference TRBV7-3 and TRBJ2-5, the full variable domain is GAGVSQTPSNKVTEKGKYVELRCDPISGHTALYWYRQSLGQGPEFLIYFQGTGAADDSGLPNDRFFAVRPEGSVSTLKIQRTERGDSAVYLCASSPAPSGGETQYFGPGTRLLVL.

To note about this clonotype: A read error may explain this, as a much larger clone is one base away. The chain joins TRBV20-1 to TRBJ1-1; TRBD1 might be the D (6 bases). Germline V gene sequence: CDR1 DFQATT, CDR2 SNEGSKA (reference sequence). This CDR3 is built from 17 residues. Trimming took off 3 bases at V and 3 bases at J, with 23 bases between the two ends. Here the CDR3 DNA reads TGCAGTGCTAGCGATGAGAGGGGGGTGTTTATGTACACTGAAGCTTTCTTT. Residues: CSASDERGVFMYTEAFF.

In its sample, this clonotype was seen a few times. V is TRBV20-1 and J is TRBJ2-3; D not certain. Germline lookup yields CDR1 DFQATT and CDR2 SNEGSKA (reference sequence). The CDR3 contains 16 residues. Trimming took 0 bases from V and 1 from J, leaving 14 bases between them. The chain's CDR3 is CSARDVSAAGTDTQYF. The CDR3 coding sequence is TGCAGTGCTAGAGATGTCAGTGCCGCCGGCACAGATACGCAGTATTTT.

V is TRBV30 and J is TRBJ1-6, with D possibly being TRBD1 (5 bases). The CDR3 length is 12 residues. Deletions cut 5 bases from V and 7 bases from J, with 9 bases between. Germline lookup yields CDR1 GTSNPN and CDR2 SVGIG (reference sequence). The CDR3 coding sequence is TGTGCCTGGGAGACAGACAATTCACCCCTCCACTTT. This gives the protein CAWETDNSPLHF.

This clonotype was seen many times. The chain carries TRBV14 and TRBJ2-1; 10 bases align to TRBD2. V lost 5 bases to trimming and J lost 4 bases; unmatched junction nucleotides: 5. This CDR3 region has 15 residues. Germline CDR1 is SGHDN and CDR2 is FVKESK. The CDR3 sequence: CASSTLAGRYNEQFF. Here the CDR3 DNA reads TGTGCCAGCAGCACACTAGCGGGAAGGTACAATGAGCAGTTCTTC. The variable domain in full, with the rest retrieved from reference TRBV14 and TRBJ2-1, is EAGVTQFPSHSVIEKGQTVTLRCDPISGHDNLYWYRRVMGKEIKFLLHFVKESKQDESGMPNNRFLAERTGGTYSTLKVQPAELEDSGVYFCASSTLAGRYNEQFFGPGTRLTVL.

This clonotype was counted at least ten times. V is TRBV2 and J is TRBJ2-4; no clear D. This CDR3 comprises 14 residues. V gave up 5 bases and J gave up 2 bases, with 10 bases separating them. Germline CDR1 reads SNHLY; CDR2 reads FYNNEI. The CDR3 DNA reads TGTGCCAGCAGTTACAGTATGACCAAAAACATTCAGTACTTC. Its protein is CASSYSMTKNIQYF.

The CDR3 reads CSAPPGTVGRWETQYF. The CDR3 DNA is TGCAGTGCCCCCCCCGGGACAGTCGGGAGGTGGGAGACCCAGTACTTC. The chain has TRBV20-1 and TRBJ2-5, with D perhaps given as TRBD1 or TRBD2 (7 bases each). CDR1 DFQATT and CDR2 SNEGSKA come from the germline V gene (reference sequence). The CDR3 runs 16 residues. Trimming shortened V by 6 bases and J by 5 bases, and 25 bases separated the two germline ends.

The rearrangement links TRBV19 to TRBJ1-4; D is uncertain. The CDR3 contains 14 residues. Germline values: CDR1 LNHDA, CDR2 SQIVND (reference sequence). V was clipped by 11 bases and J by 0 bases, with 13 bases between them. Written as DNA, the CDR3 is TGTGCCTCTAGATGGAGATCAACTAATGAAAAACTGTTTTTT. Its translation is CASRWRSTNEKLFF.

There are many counts of this clonotype. The rearrangement uses TRBV20-1 and TRBJ2-1, with D perhaps matching TRBD2 (5 bases). V lost 2 bases to trimming and J lost 3 bases, with 11 bases between them. Germline CDR1 and CDR2: DFQATT and SNEGSKA (reference sequence). The CDR3 totals 14 residues. CDR3 sequence: CSARTERDYNEQFF. DNA of the CDR3: TGCAGTGCTAGAACCGAGAGGGACTACAATGAGCAGTTCTTC.

This chain uses TRBV12-3 or TRBV12-4 with TRBJ2-7, with 10 bases aligning to TRBD2. CDR3 length: 14 residues. The trim removed 5 bases at V and 6 bases at J, leaving 7 bases unmatched. CDR3 sequence reads: CASSRSSGSSEQYF. The CDR3 nucleotides read TGTGCCAGCAGTAGATCTAGCGGGAGTTCCGAGCAGTACTTC.

V usage is TRBV2 and J usage is TRBJ2-2; TRBD1 aligns across 8 bases. This CDR3 comprises 15 residues. CDR1 and CDR2 from the germline V gene are SNHLY and FYNNEI. Trimming at V came to 2 bases and at J to 6 bases, leaving 5 bases not matched to a gene. The CDR3 loop is CASSEFQGAAGELFF. The CDR3 DNA follows: TGTGCCAGCAGTGAATTCCAGGGGGCCGCCGGGGAGCTGTTTTTT.

This clonotype was counted at least ten times. The chain uses TRBV20-1 and TRBJ1-5; D not resolved. CDR3 length equals 16 residues. Germline loops: CDR1 DFQATT, CDR2 SNEGSKA (reference sequence). V was clipped by 0 bases and J by 2 bases, with 14 bases between them. This chain's CDR3 is CSARDLDKEGNQPQHF. CDR3 sequence (DNA): TGCAGTGCTAGAGATCTCGACAAGGAGGGCAATCAGCCCCAGCATTTT.

This clonotype was seen more than once but under ten times. This chain links TRBV3-1 with TRBJ2-2, with D possibly being TRBD2 (5 bases). The CDR3 length is 18 residues. Trimming removed 4 bases from V and 1 base from J, with 19 bases in between. Germline CDR1 and CDR2: LGHDT and YNNKEL (reference sequence). CDR3 protein: CASSPLGSAEKNTGELFF. CDR3 sequence (DNA): TGTGCCAGCAGCCCCCTTGGATCAGCGGAGAAGAACACCGGGGAGCTGTTTTTT.